The 24 T cell receptor beta chains reported below all come from one sample, sequenced in a study of Ad26.COV2.S vaccination and SARS-CoV-2 variants listed by TCRdb under 2021. The treatment or condition label of this sample denotes: about 20 received Ad26.COV2.S at low or high dose, single or two shots; 5 received placebo; per-sample allocation not given. For vaccine and placebo recipients, the sequenced repertoires came from samples collected on day 63 after the first injection. Libraries were prepared through the immunoSEQ multiplex PCR assay. Entries here come from immuneACCESS through TCRdb and include only in-frame sequences with V and J called. Some clones fail to appear in such tables; in the studies checked, an unresolved V gene covers under half of the shortfall, and the cause of the remainder is unknown. The sample data list a few hundred thousand clones, and around nine tenths of these were observed just once. Less than 15% of the sample rests with the top ten.

The sequences come from peripheral blood, collected in a trial of Ad26.COV2.S vaccine versus placebo. The receptors derive from a person aged 18-65 years who received the Ad26.COV2.S COVID-19 vaccine or a placebo.

The chain recombines TRBV6-2 or TRBV6-3 with TRBJ1-4; the D gene is possibly TRBD1 (6 bases). The ends were cut back, 3 bases at V and 6 bases at J, with 23 bases in the middle. The CDR3 covers 18 residues. Germline lookup yields CDR1 MNHEY and CDR2 SVGEGT. CDR3 in DNA: TGTGCCAGCAGTTATTTTAATTCGGCGCAGGGGAAGGATGAAAAACTGTTTTTT. This encodes CASSYFNSAQGKDEKLFF.

The V and J genes are TRBV7-9 and TRBJ2-1; 9 bases match TRBD2. Germline CDR1 is SEHNR and CDR2 is FQNEAQ (reference sequence). The J segment lost 4 bases and the V segment lost 6 bases, leaving 10 bases of the junction unmatched. The CDR3 loop spans 16 amino acids. DNA of the CDR3: TGTGCCAGCAGACCTAGCGGGACGGGGCTTTACAATGAGCAGTTCTTC. Its protein product is CASRPSGTGLYNEQFF.

J is TRBJ2-3 and V is TRBV21-1. TRBV21-1 is termed a pseudogene. The CDR3 length is 15 residues. CDR3 sequence reads: CASSKWYRGADTQYF. CDR3 in DNA: TGTGCCAGCAGCAAATGGTACAGAGGTGCGGATACGCAGTATTTT.

This chain uses TRBV27 with TRBJ2-7, with TRBD2 identical over 10 bases. The CDR3 runs 15 residues. Germline values: CDR1 MNHEY, CDR2 SMNVEV (reference sequence). The junction had 4 bases not matched to a gene; V was cut back by 1 base and J by 4 bases. CDR3 sequence (DNA): TGTGCCAGCAGTTTATGGGCTAGCGGGAGTTACGAGCAGTACTTC. Protein product: CASSLWASGSYEQYF.

V and J are TRBV24-1 and TRBJ1-5, with 9 bases identical to TRBD1. The J segment lost 3 bases and the V segment lost 4 bases, leaving 6 bases of the junction unmatched. Per the germline V gene, CDR1 is KGHDR and CDR2 is SFDVKD. The CDR3 totals 16 residues. CDR3 nucleotide sequence: TGTGCCACCAGTGACCCTACAGGGGGCAACAATCAGCCCCAGCATTTT. Its translation: CATSDPTGGNNQPQHF.

The genes are TRBV19 and TRBJ2-7; weak D call: TRBD1 (5 bases). The CDR3 runs 14 residues. Trimming pared 7 bases from V and 0 bases from J, leaving 13 bases between. The germline V gene encodes CDR1 LNHDA and CDR2 SQIVND (reference sequence). The CDR3 DNA reads TGTGCCAGTAAGGCAAGACAGAACTCCTACGAGCAGTACTTC. It yields the protein CASKARQNSYEQYF.

The gene calls are TRBV21-1 and TRBJ2-7; the table assigns TRBD1, which was not confirmed against the DNA. TRBV21-1 is assigned pseudogene status. CDR3 length: 15 residues. CDR3 region: CASSKGAGGPYEQYF. The CDR3 bases are TGTGCCAGCAGCAAAGGGGCAGGGGGTCCCTACGAGCAGTACTTC.

The J gene is TRBJ2-1, the V gene TRBV18; 7 nucleotides match TRBD2. This CDR3 contains 15 residues. Germline lookup yields CDR1 KGHSH and CDR2 LQKENI. After removal of 6 bases from V and 5 bases from J, the junction contained 10 bases not matched to a gene. CDR3 amino acids: CASSPQRDSNNEQFF. The CDR3 DNA reads TGTGCCAGCTCCCCCCAGCGGGACTCGAACAATGAGCAGTTCTTC.

This clone appeared a single time. V gene TRBV6-5 combines with J gene TRBJ2-1; no reliable D call. Trimming shortened V by 7 bases and J by 8 bases, and 15 bases separated the two germline ends. The CDR3 has 13 residues. Germline lookup yields CDR1 MNHEY and CDR2 SVGAGI. In DNA form, the CDR3 reads TGTGCCAGCAACAAAGGGCCTGCCGATGAGCAGTTCTTC. Its translation: CASNKGPADEQFF.

V and J are TRBV28 and TRBJ1-1; a possible D gene is TRBD1 (5 bases). Germline lookup yields CDR1 MDHEN and CDR2 SYDVKM. The CDR3 sequence is 13 residues long. Deletions cut 3 bases from V and 1 base from J, with 6 bases between. The chain's CDR3 is CASSLGGNTEAFF. The CDR3 region has the DNA TGTGCCAGCAGTTTGGGGGGGAACACTGAAGCTTTCTTT.

The chain joins TRBV6-5 to TRBJ1-1; no definite D call. V was cut by 0 bases and J by 5 bases, with 13 bases left in between. The CDR3 is 15 residues long. Germline loops: CDR1 MNHEY, CDR2 SVGAGI. The CDR3 loop reads CASSYSGSRSTEAFF. The CDR3 nucleotides are TGTGCCAGCAGTTACTCGGGATCGCGGTCTACTGAAGCTTTCTTT.

As DNA, the CDR3 is TGTGCCAGCAGCTTCGGGCCAAAAGAGACCCAGTACTTC. Residues: CASSFGPKETQYF. V is TRBV7-2 and J is TRBJ2-5; D is undetermined. Trimming removed 3 bases from V and 3 bases from J, with 8 bases in between. This CDR3 contains 13 residues. CDR1 and CDR2 (germline): SGHTA, FQGNSA.

The chain employs TRBV7-8 and TRBJ1-4; D is unresolved. The germline V gene encodes CDR1 SGHVS and CDR2 FQNEAQ. With 5 bases removed from V and 8 bases from J, the gap between germline ends came to 21 bases. The CDR3 has 16 residues. The CDR3 sequence: CASSHTNSRTREKLFF. The CDR3 bases are TGTGCCAGCAGCCATACAAACAGCCGCACCAGGGAAAAACTGTTTTTT.

This chain connects TRBV27 to TRBJ1-6, with D perhaps matching TRBD1 (5 bases). The germline V gene has CDR1 MNHEY and CDR2 SMNVEV (reference sequence). This CDR3 spans 14 amino acids. V lost 7 bases, J lost 0 bases, and 7 bases lay in between. The CDR3, as DNA: TGTGCCAGCAAGGGGAGCTCCTATAATTCACCCCTCCACTTT. Residues: CASKGSSYNSPLHF.

The chain is built from TRBV11-2 and TRBJ2-7, with 9 bases matching TRBD1. Germline V gene lookup returns CDR1 SGHAT and CDR2 FQNNGV. Unmatched junction bases numbered 6, after V lost 3 bases and J lost 3 bases. This CDR3 has 15 residues. The CDR3 coding sequence is TGTGCCAGCAGCTTCGAACAGGGGGCCTACTACGAGCAGTACTTC. Protein: CASSFEQGAYYEQYF.

This rearrangement joins TRBV3-1 (or the pseudogene TRBV3-2) to TRBJ2-3; TRBD2 agrees at 10 bases. The junction had 6 bases not matched to a gene; V was cut back by 0 bases and J by 3 bases. The CDR3 has 17 amino acids. Germline V gene data show CDR1 as LGHDT and CDR2 as YNNKEL (reference sequence). In DNA form, the CDR3 reads TGTGCCAGCAGCCAAGAAGCAGCGGGAGGGCCAACAGATACGCAGTATTTT. Translating gives CASSQEAAGGPTDTQYF.

About this clone: Other DNA sequences in the sample encode the same CDR3. The genes are TRBV6-2 or TRBV6-3 and TRBJ2-2, with a tentative D call TRBD1 (6 bases). CDR1 and CDR2 from the germline V gene are MNHEY and SVGEGT. V was cut by 4 bases and J by 1 base, with 10 bases left in between. This CDR3 is built from 15 residues. The chain's CDR3 is CASSSWTENTGELFF. Written as DNA, the CDR3 is TGTGCCAGCAGTTCATGGACAGAGAACACCGGGGAGCTGTTTTTT.

J is TRBJ2-1 and V is TRBV5-1; D not certain. The V end was cut by 0 bases, the J end by 2 bases, with 9 bases between. Germline CDR1 reads SGHRS; CDR2 reads YFSETQ. There are 15 residues in the CDR3. Here the CDR3 DNA reads TGCGCCAGCAGCTTGGGTGGCAGTCCCTACAATGAGCAGTTCTTC. It encodes CASSLGGSPYNEQFF.

The sample holds one count of this clone. This rearrangement joins TRBV6-6 to TRBJ2-6; 7 bases line up with TRBD1. J lost 2 bases, V lost 4 bases, and 2 bases had no gene match. The germline V gene has CDR1 MNHNY and CDR2 SVGAGI (reference sequence). This CDR3 has 15 residues. The CDR3 protein is CASSWTGAGANVLTF. CDR3 DNA: TGTGCCAGCAGTTGGACAGGAGCTGGGGCCAACGTCCTGACTTTC.

The V call is TRBV27, the J call TRBJ2-7; the D gene is possibly TRBD2 (5 bases). The germline gives CDR1 MNHEY, CDR2 SMNVEV (reference sequence). Between the trimmed V and J ends, which lost 2 bases and 0 bases, there was a span of 11 bases. CDR3 length equals 15 residues. The DNA of the CDR3 is TGTGCCAGCAGTTTAAAAGGGAGCCTCTCCTACGAGCAGTACTTC. It translates to CASSLKGSLSYEQYF.

This chain's CDR3 is CASSPWQGLNTEAFF. CDR3 sequence (DNA): TGTGCCAGCAGCCCCTGGCAGGGATTGAACACTGAAGCTTTCTTT. This sequence joins TRBV28 and TRBJ1-1; D might be TRBD1 (5 bases). The CDR3 is 15 residues long. V was cut by 6 bases and J by 0 bases, with 14 bases left in between. Germline V gene lookup returns CDR1 MDHEN and CDR2 SYDVKM.

Worth noting for this clone: Within the sample, other DNA sequences also encode this same CDR3. The rearrangement joins TRBV5-1 to TRBJ1-2, with 9 bases lining up with TRBD1. Trimming removed 4 bases from V and 4 bases from J; junction bases left unmatched: 5. CDR1 SGHRS and CDR2 YFSETQ come from the germline V gene. The CDR3 consists of 14 residues. CDR3 nucleotides: TGCGCCAGCAGCCTTGGACAGGGGAGCTATGGCTACACCTTC. Translating it yields CASSLGQGSYGYTF.

This clone was picked up one time. The J gene is TRBJ2-7, the V gene TRBV7-9, with 8 bases lining up with TRBD1. The CDR3 covers 11 residues. In germline, CDR1 is SEHNR, CDR2 FQNEAQ (reference sequence). The junction had 4 bases not matched to a gene; V was cut back by 8 bases and J by 7 bases. CDR3 amino acids: CASGTGLEQYF. DNA for the CDR3: TGTGCCAGCGGGACAGGTCTAGAGCAGTACTTC.

The rearrangement joins TRBV13 to TRBJ2-7; 8 positions agree with TRBD1. The CDR3 totals 14 residues. Trimming took 0 bases from V and 3 from J; bases not matched to a gene: 1. Germline CDR1 reads PRHDT; CDR2 reads FYEKMQ (reference sequence). CDR3 residues: CASSLGRGLYEQYF. CDR3 DNA sequence: TGTGCCAGCAGCTTAGGCAGGGGGCTCTACGAGCAGTACTTC.